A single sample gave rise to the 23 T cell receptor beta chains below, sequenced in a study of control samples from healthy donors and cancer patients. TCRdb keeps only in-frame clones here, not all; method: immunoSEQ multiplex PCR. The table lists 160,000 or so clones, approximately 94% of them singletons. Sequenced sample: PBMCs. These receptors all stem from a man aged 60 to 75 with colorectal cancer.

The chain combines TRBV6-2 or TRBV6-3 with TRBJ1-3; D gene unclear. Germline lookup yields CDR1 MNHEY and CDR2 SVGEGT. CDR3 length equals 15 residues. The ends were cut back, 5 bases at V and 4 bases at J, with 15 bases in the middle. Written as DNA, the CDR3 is TGTGCCAGCAGTATCCAGTACCCGTCGGGAAACACCATATATTTT. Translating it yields CASSIQYPSGNTIYF.

The CDR3 here is CASRRYGSEQFF. The CDR3 nucleotides are TGTGCCAGCAGGCGATACGGGTCTGAGCAGTTCTTC. V is TRBV6-5 and J is TRBJ2-1; D is unclear. V gave up 6 bases and J gave up 9 bases, with 12 bases separating them. CDR1 is MNHEY and CDR2 is SVGAGI in the germline V gene. The CDR3 runs to 12 residues.

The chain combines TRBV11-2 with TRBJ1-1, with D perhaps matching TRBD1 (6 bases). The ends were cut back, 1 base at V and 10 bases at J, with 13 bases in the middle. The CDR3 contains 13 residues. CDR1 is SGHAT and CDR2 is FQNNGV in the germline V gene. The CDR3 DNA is TGTGCCAGCAGCTTAGTGTTGGGAGGGGGAGCTTTCTTT. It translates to CASSLVLGGGAFF.

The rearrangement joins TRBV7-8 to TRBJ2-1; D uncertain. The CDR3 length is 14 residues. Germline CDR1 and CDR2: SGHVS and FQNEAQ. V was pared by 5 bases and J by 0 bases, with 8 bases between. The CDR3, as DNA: TGTGCCAGCAGCCCCGGTAGCTCCTACAATGAGCAGTTCTTC. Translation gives CASSPGSSYNEQFF.

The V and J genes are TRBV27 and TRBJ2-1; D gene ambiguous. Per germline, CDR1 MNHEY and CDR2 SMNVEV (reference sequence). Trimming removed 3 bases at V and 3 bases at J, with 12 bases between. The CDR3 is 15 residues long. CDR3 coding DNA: TGTGCCAGCAGTTTTGGTAGCTTAGACTACAATGAGCAGTTCTTC. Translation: CASSFGSLDYNEQFF.

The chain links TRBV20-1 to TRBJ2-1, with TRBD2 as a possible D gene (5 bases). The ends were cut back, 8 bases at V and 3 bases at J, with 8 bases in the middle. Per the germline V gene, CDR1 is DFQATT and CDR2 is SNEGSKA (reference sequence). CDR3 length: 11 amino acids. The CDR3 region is CSPSGYNEQFF. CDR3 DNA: TGCAGTCCCAGCGGCTACAATGAGCAGTTCTTC.

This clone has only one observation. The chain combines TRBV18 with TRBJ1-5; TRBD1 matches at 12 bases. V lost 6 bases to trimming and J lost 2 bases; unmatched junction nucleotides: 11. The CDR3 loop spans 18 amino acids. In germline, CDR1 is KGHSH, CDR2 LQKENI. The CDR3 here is CASSPIGTGGGGNQPQHF. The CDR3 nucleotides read TGTGCCAGCTCGCCGATCGGGACAGGGGGCGGGGGCAATCAGCCCCAGCATTTT.

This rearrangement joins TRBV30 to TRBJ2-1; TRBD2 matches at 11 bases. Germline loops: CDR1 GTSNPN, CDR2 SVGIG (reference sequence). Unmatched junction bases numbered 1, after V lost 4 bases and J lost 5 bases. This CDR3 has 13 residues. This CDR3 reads CAWIAGGNNEQFF. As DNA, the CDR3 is TGTGCCTGGATAGCGGGGGGGAACAATGAGCAGTTCTTC.

The CDR3 DNA follows: TGTGCCAGCAGCTTGGGGGGCCCCTACGAGCAGTACTTC. As protein: CASSLGGPYEQYF. The gene calls are TRBV11-2 and TRBJ2-7; TRBD1 or TRBD2 may be the D gene (6 bases each). This CDR3 is built from 13 residues. The germline V and J ends were trimmed by 3 bases and 2 bases, with 8 bases remaining between them. Germline V gene data show CDR1 as SGHAT and CDR2 as FQNNGV.

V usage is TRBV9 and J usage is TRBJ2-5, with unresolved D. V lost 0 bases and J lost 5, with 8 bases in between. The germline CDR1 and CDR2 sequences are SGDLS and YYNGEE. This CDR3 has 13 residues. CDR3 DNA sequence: TGTGCCAGCAGCGTAGTCGGAGTGGAGACCCAGTACTTC. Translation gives CASSVVGVETQYF.

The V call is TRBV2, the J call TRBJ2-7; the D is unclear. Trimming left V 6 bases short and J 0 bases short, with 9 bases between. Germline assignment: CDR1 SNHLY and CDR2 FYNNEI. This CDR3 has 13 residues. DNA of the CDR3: TGTGCCAGCAGGGGAAGCGCCTCCTACGAGCAGTACTTC. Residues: CASRGSASYEQYF.

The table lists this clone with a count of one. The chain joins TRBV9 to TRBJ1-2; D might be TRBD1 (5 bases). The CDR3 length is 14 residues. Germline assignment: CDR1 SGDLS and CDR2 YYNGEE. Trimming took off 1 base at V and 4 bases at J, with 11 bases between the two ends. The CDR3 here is CASSVSPGSYGYTF. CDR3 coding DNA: TGTGCCAGCAGCGTATCCCCAGGGAGCTATGGCTACACCTTC. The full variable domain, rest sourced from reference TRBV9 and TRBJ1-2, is DSGVTQTPKHLITATGQRVTLRCSPRSGDLSVYWYQQSLDQGLQFLIQYYNGEERAKGNILERFSAQQFPDLHSELNLSSLELGDSALYFCASSVSPGSYGYTFGSGTRLTVV.

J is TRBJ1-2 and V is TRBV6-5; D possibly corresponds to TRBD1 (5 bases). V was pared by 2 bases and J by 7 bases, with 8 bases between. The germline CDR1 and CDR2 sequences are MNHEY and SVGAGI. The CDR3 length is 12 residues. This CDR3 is CASSYLGGGYTF. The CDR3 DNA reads TGTGCCAGCAGTTACCTTGGGGGTGGCTACACCTTC.

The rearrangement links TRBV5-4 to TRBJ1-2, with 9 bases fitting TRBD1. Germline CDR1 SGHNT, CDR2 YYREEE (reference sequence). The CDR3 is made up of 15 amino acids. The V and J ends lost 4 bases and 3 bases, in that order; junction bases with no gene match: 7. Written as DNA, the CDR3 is TGTGCCAGCAGCCTTGACACAGGGGGCGACTATGGCTACACCTTC. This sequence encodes CASSLDTGGDYGYTF.

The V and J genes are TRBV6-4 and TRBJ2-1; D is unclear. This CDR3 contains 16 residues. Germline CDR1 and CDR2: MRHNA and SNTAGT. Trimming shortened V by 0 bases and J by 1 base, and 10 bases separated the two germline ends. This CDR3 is CASSDSQDPSYNEQFF. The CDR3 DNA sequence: TGTGCCAGCAGTGACTCTCAGGACCCTTCCTACAATGAGCAGTTCTTC.

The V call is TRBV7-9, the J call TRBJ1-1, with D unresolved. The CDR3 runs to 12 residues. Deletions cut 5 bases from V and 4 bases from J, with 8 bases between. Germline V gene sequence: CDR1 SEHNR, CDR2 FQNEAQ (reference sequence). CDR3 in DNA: TGTGCCAGCAGCCCCGTGAGCACTGAAGCTTTCTTT. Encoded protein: CASSPVSTEAFF.

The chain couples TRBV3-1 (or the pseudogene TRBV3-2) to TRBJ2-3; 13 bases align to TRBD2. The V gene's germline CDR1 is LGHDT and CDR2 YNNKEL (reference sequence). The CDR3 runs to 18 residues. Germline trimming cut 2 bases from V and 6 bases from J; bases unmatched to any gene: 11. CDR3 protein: CASSQPTGLAGPVDTQYF. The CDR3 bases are TGTGCCAGCAGCCAACCTACGGGACTAGCGGGGCCCGTGGATACGCAGTATTTT.

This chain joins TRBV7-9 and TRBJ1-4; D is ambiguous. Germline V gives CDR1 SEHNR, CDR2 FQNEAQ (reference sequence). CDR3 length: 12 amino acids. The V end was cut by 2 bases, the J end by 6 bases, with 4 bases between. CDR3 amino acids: CASSLTDEKLFF. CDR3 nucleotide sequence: TGTGCCAGCAGCTTAACCGATGAAAAACTGTTTTTT.

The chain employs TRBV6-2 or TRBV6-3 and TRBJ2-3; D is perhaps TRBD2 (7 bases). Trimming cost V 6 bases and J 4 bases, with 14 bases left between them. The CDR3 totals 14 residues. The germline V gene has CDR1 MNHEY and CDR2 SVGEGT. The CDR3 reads CASSFGGAADTQYF. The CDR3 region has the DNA TGTGCCAGCAGCTTTGGGGGGGCAGCAGATACGCAGTATTTT.

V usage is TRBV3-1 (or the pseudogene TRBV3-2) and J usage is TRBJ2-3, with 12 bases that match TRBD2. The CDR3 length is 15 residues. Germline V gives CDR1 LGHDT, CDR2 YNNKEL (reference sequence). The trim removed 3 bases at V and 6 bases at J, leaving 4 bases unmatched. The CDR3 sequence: CASSQTSGGSDTQYF. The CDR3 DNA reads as TGTGCCAGCAGCCAGACTAGCGGGGGATCTGATACGCAGTATTTT.

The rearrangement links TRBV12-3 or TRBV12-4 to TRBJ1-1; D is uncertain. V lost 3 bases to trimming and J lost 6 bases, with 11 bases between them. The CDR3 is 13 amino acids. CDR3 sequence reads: CASSFLSMAEAFF. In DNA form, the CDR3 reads TGTGCCAGCAGTTTCCTGTCTATGGCTGAAGCTTTCTTT.

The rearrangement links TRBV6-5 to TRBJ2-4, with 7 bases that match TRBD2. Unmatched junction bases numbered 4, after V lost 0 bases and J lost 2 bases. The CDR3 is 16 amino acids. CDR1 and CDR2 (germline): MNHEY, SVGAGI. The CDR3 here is CASSYSGGTTKNIQYF. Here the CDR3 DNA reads TGTGCCAGCAGTTACTCCGGGGGGACCACCAAAAACATTCAGTACTTC.

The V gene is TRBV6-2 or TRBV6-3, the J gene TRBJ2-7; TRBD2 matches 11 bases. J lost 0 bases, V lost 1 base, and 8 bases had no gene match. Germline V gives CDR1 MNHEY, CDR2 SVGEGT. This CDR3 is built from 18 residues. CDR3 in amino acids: CASSYWGLADGSSYEQYF. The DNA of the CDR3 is TGTGCCAGCAGTTACTGGGGACTAGCGGATGGATCCTCCTACGAGCAGTACTTC.